The 30 T cell receptor beta chains in this list originate from one sample, sequenced in a study of T cell changes during pregnancy in multiple sclerosis. Sequencing was performed with immunoSEQ multiplex PCR; in TCRdb, only in-frame clones are kept and a portion is missing. Of about 93,000 clones detected, roughly 92% appear once; the ten largest clones hold approximately 2%. This material consisted of peripheral blood, taken after pregnancy. Receptors were obtained from a female donor with multiple sclerosis, enrolled in a pregnancy study.

This chain links TRBV7-7 with TRBJ2-1; weak D call: TRBD1 (6 bases). CDR1 SSHAT and CDR2 FNYEAQ come from the germline V gene (reference sequence). Between the trimmed V and J ends, which lost 3 bases and 8 bases, there was a span of 11 bases. The CDR3 consists of 13 residues. Here the CDR3 reads CASSFQTGDEQFF. The CDR3 region has the DNA TGTGCCAGCAGCTTCCAGACAGGAGATGAGCAGTTCTTC.

The DNA of the CDR3 is TGTGCCAGCAGCGCAGGACTTGGCGGGATATCCTACAATGAGCAGTTCTTC. Protein: CASSAGLGGISYNEQFF. The chain joins TRBV9 to TRBJ2-1, with D tentatively TRBD2 (6 bases). The CDR3 has 17 amino acids. From germline, CDR1 is SGDLS and CDR2 YYNGEE. Trimming removed 3 bases at V and 1 base at J, with 17 bases between. Combining the CDR3 with reference TRBV9 and TRBJ2-1 gives the whole variable domain DSGVTQTPKHLITATGQRVTLRCSPRSGDLSVYWYQQSLDQGLQFLIQYYNGEERAKGNILERFSAQQFPDLHSELNLSSLELGDSALYFCASSAGLGGISYNEQFFGPGTRLTVL.

The V and J genes are TRBV5-1 and TRBJ2-1; TRBD2 matches at 13 bases. The CDR3 spans 16 residues. With 0 bases clipped from V and 4 bases from J, the junction kept 1 base outside the gene matches. CDR1 is SGHRS and CDR2 is YFSETQ in the germline V gene. This CDR3 is CASSLGGLAGYNEQFF. The CDR3 DNA is TGCGCCAGCAGCTTGGGGGGACTAGCGGGGTACAATGAGCAGTTCTTC.

The chain combines TRBV19 with TRBJ2-3, with D perhaps matching TRBD2 (5 bases). With 5 bases removed from V and 4 bases from J, the gap between germline ends came to 13 bases. Looked up from germline, CDR1 is LNHDA and CDR2 is SQIVND (reference sequence). This CDR3 spans 14 amino acids. The DNA of the CDR3 is TGTGCCAGTAGTTTGAGGGAGCTAGCAGATACGCAGTATTTT. Its protein is CASSLRELADTQYF.

The chain joins TRBV28 to TRBJ1-3, with 7 bases that match TRBD1. The germline V gene encodes CDR1 MDHEN and CDR2 SYDVKM. With 7 bases clipped from V and 0 bases from J, the junction kept 9 bases outside the gene matches. The CDR3 contains 16 residues. In nucleotides, the CDR3 is TGTGCCAGCACTCAAGGAGGGACAGCCTCTGGAAACACCATATATTTT. This translates into CASTQGGTASGNTIYF.

The V and J genes are TRBV20-1 and TRBJ2-7, with D possibly matching TRBD2 (5 bases). The V gene's germline CDR1 is DFQATT and CDR2 SNEGSKA (reference sequence). The CDR3 has 11 residues. V was clipped by 2 bases and J by 3 bases, with 5 bases between them. Here the CDR3 DNA reads TGCAGTGCTAGACGGGACTACGAGCAGTACTTC. Its protein product is CSARRDYEQYF.

On this clone: The junction does not match germline at one end; this may be a read error. The chain couples TRBV30 to TRBJ2-4; D remains unclear. Germline CDR1 is GTSNPN and CDR2 is SVGIG (reference sequence). This CDR3 is 12 amino acids long. The CDR3, as DNA: TGTGCCTGGAGTAAAGATTGGCGGTGGCTAAACTTC. It encodes CAWSKDWRWLNF.

The J gene is TRBJ2-7, the V gene TRBV5-6; D might be TRBD1 (5 bases). The CDR3 length is 13 residues. Germline V gene data show CDR1 as SGHDT and CDR2 as YYEEEE. V lost 0 bases and J 2 bases, leaving 6 bases between the germline ends. The chain's CDR3 is CASSLVTAYEQYF. CDR3 nucleotide sequence: TGTGCCAGCAGCTTGGTGACAGCCTACGAGCAGTACTTC.

The rearrangement joins TRBV19 to TRBJ1-5, with D uncertain. The CDR3 runs to 16 residues. Germline V CDR1 and CDR2: LNHDA, SQIVND (reference sequence). V gave up 3 bases and J gave up 4 bases, with 16 bases separating them. CDR3 coding DNA: TGTGCCAGTAGTATCGGGCAGGTCGGGAGGAATCAGCCCCAGCATTTT. Amino acids: CASSIGQVGRNQPQHF.

The chain joins TRBV6-1 to TRBJ2-7; D is perhaps TRBD2 (6 bases). The V gene lost 1 base and the J gene lost 9 bases, with 34 bases spanning the gap. The germline V gene encodes CDR1 MNHNS and CDR2 SASEGT. CDR3 length: 20 residues. CDR3 protein: CASSEVSKGLMEGRKERQYF. The CDR3 bases are TGTGCCAGCAGTGAAGTTTCGAAGGGTCTAATGGAGGGGCGCAAGGAACGGCAGTACTTC.

The chain is built from TRBV9 and TRBJ2-7; 9 bases fit TRBD1. The germline gives CDR1 SGDLS, CDR2 YYNGEE. The CDR3 runs to 16 residues. V dropped 0 bases and J dropped 1; count of bases not matched to a gene: 5. CDR3 protein: CASSVVETGGSYEQYF. DNA for the CDR3: TGTGCCAGCAGCGTAGTAGAGACAGGGGGGTCCTACGAGCAGTACTTC.

J is TRBJ2-5 and V is TRBV11-2, with 8 bases matching TRBD2. This CDR3 is built from 15 residues. Germline V gives CDR1 SGHAT, CDR2 FQNNGV. V gave up 0 bases and J gave up 2 bases; unmatched junction bases: 2. This chain's CDR3 is CASSLDRGGQETQYF. The CDR3 DNA follows: TGTGCCAGCAGCTTAGATCGCGGGGGGCAAGAGACCCAGTACTTC.

V gene TRBV5-1 combines with J gene TRBJ1-3, with 12 bases lining up with TRBD1. Germline lookup yields CDR1 SGHRS and CDR2 YFSETQ. The CDR3 runs 19 residues. V shed 0 bases and J 2 bases; nucleotides not matched to a gene: 9. CDR3 in amino acids: CASSLAGTGGESAGNTIYF. DNA of the CDR3: TGCGCCAGCAGCTTGGCTGGGACAGGGGGCGAATCGGCTGGAAACACCATATATTTT. Complete variable domain (other parts from reference TRBV5-1 and TRBJ1-3): KAGVTQTPRYLIKTRGQQVTLSCSPISGHRSVSWYQQTPGQGLQFLFEYFSETQRNKGNFPGRFSGRQFSNSRSEMNVSTLELGDSALYLCASSLAGTGGESAGNTIYFGEGSWLTVV.

The chain combines TRBV5-6 with TRBJ1-2; D perhaps matches TRBD1 (6 bases). Trimming shortened V by 2 bases and J by 7 bases, and 18 bases separated the two germline ends. CDR3 length: 15 residues. From germline, CDR1 is SGHDT and CDR2 YYEEEE. As DNA, the CDR3 is TGTGCCAGCAGCTTACGACAGGTATCTCCTCTTGGCTACACCTTC. Translating gives CASSLRQVSPLGYTF.

The chain links TRBV12-2 to TRBJ1-5; the D segment call TRBD1 is taken from the table without a DNA check. TRBV12-2 is noted as a pseudogene. The CDR3 is 14 residues long. The CDR3: CASRLRGYNQPQHF. The DNA of the CDR3 is TGTGCAAGTCGCTTAAGGGGGTACAATCAGCCCCAGCATTTT.

This clone was detected only a few times. The chain uses TRBV7-9 and TRBJ2-2, with a tentative D call TRBD1 (5 bases). Germline values: CDR1 SEHNR, CDR2 FQNEAQ (reference sequence). The CDR3 loop spans 13 amino acids. V shed 8 bases and J shed 2 bases, with 9 bases lying between them. CDR3: CASDSLNTGELFF. The CDR3 region has the DNA TGTGCCAGCGACAGCCTAAACACCGGGGAGCTGTTTTTT.

This chain connects TRBV9 to TRBJ2-3, with 8 bases matching TRBD2. The ends lost 0 bases at V and 4 bases at J; junction bases unmatched: 10. The germline V gene encodes CDR1 SGDLS and CDR2 YYNGEE. This CDR3 contains 17 residues. Written as DNA, the CDR3 is TGTGCCAGCAGCGTAGCGGGGGGGCCAAGCAAATCAGATACGCAGTATTTT. Translation: CASSVAGGPSKSDTQYF.

This chain links TRBV6-1 with TRBJ2-7; D possibly corresponds to TRBD2 (5 bases). The CDR3 runs to 12 residues. V gave up 7 bases and J gave up 3 bases, with 10 bases separating them. In germline, CDR1 is MNHNS, CDR2 SASEGT. The CDR3 loop reads CASNPGNYEQYF. The CDR3, as DNA: TGTGCCAGCAACCCGGGGAACTACGAGCAGTACTTC.

The rearrangement uses TRBV5-8 and TRBJ1-5; the D is unclear. The V end lost 4 bases, the J end lost 4 bases, and 9 bases lay between the germline ends. Germline V lookup: CDR1 SGHTS, CDR2 YDEGEE. This CDR3 has 13 residues. The CDR3 sequence: CASSRSGNQPQHF. CDR3 sequence (DNA): TGTGCCAGCAGCCGATCGGGAAATCAGCCCCAGCATTTT. The entire variable domain, with the rest obtained from reference TRBV5-8 and TRBJ1-5, is as follows: EAGVTQSPTHLIKTRGQQATLRCSPISGHTSVYWYQQALGLGLQFLLWYDEGEERNRGNFPPRFSGRQFPNYSSELNVNALELEDSALYLCASSRSGNQPQHFGDGTRLSIL.

This chain joins TRBV4-3 and TRBJ1-3; 9 nucleotides align to TRBD1. The germline V gene encodes CDR1 LGHNA and CDR2 YSLEER. The CDR3 runs to 16 residues. Trimming cost V 1 base and J 4 bases; bases outside gene matches: 5. The CDR3 nucleotides read TGCGCCAGCAGCCAAGCGGACAGGGGCTTCGGAAACACCATATATTTT. Residues: CASSQADRGFGNTIYF.

This chain links TRBV30 with TRBJ1-1, with D hard to call. This CDR3 contains 14 residues. Germline assignment: CDR1 GTSNPN and CDR2 SVGIG (reference sequence). The ends were cut back, 0 bases at V and 2 bases at J, with 10 bases in the middle. The CDR3 nucleotides are TGTGCCTGGAGTGTACTTGTAGTAAACACTGAAGCTTTCTTT. Translating it yields CAWSVLVVNTEAFF.

The rearrangement joins TRBV5-1 to TRBJ1-3; no firm D call. CDR1 is SGHRS and CDR2 is YFSETQ in the germline V gene. This CDR3 comprises 13 residues. V was shortened by 7 bases and J by 0 bases, with 8 bases between the two germline ends. CDR3 loop: CASSVNSGNTIYF. The CDR3 DNA reads as TGCGCCAGCTCTGTAAACTCTGGAAACACCATATATTTT.

This chain joins TRBV5-1 and TRBJ2-7, with TRBD1 matching over 9 bases. Trimming at V came to 2 bases and at J to 6 bases, leaving 6 bases not matched to a gene. The germline CDR1 and CDR2 sequences are SGHRS and YFSETQ. There are 14 residues in the CDR3. CDR3 bases: TGCGCCAGCAGCTTAGAGGACAGGGGACCCGAGCAGTACTTC. Encoded protein: CASSLEDRGPEQYF.

The rearrangement uses TRBV6-5 and TRBJ2-2; 8 bases fit TRBD1. The CDR3 loop spans 16 amino acids. Trimming at V came to 3 bases and at J to 8 bases, leaving 11 bases not matched to a gene. CDR1 is MNHEY, CDR2 SVGAGI, per germline. The CDR3 sequence is CASSYRATGGWGELFF. CDR3 nucleotide sequence: TGTGCCAGCAGTTATCGCGCCACAGGGGGATGGGGGGAGCTGTTTTTT.

This chain joins TRBV30 and TRBJ2-1; TRBD2 might be the D (6 bases). Germline V gene data show CDR1 as GTSNPN and CDR2 as SVGIG (reference sequence). The CDR3 extends over 15 amino acids. V was cut by 6 bases and J by 3 bases, with 18 bases left in between. The CDR3 bases are TGTGCCTGTGAGCTAGGGACTTTAGGCTACAATGAGCAGTTCTTC. This codes for CACELGTLGYNEQFF. Filled out from reference TRBV30 and TRBJ2-1, the complete variable domain reads SQTIHQWPATLVQPVGSPLSLECTVEGTSNPNLYWYRQAAGRGLQLLFYSVGIGQISSEVPQNLSASRPQDRQFILSSKKLLLSDSGFYLCACELGTLGYNEQFFGPGTRLTVL.

V is TRBV12-5 and J is TRBJ2-1; D ambiguous. CDR3 length: 11 residues. V was trimmed by 2 bases and J by 7 bases, leaving 3 bases between them. Germline CDR1 LGHNT, CDR2 FRNRAP. This CDR3 is CASGLLNEQFF. CDR3 bases: TGTGCTAGTGGTTTGTTAAATGAGCAGTTCTTC.

This clone was recorded a few times. The chain links TRBV4-1 to TRBJ2-5; D not certain. CDR3 length: 15 residues. CDR1 and CDR2 (germline): MGHRA, YSYEKL. V lost 4 bases, J lost 1 base, and 13 bases lay in between. The CDR3 DNA reads as TGCGCCAGCAGCCCCGCCCGTGAGGTCCAAGAGACCCAGTACTTC. Amino acids: CASSPAREVQETQYF.

The chain uses TRBV28 and TRBJ1-2; TRBD1 matches 9 bases. From germline, CDR1 is MDHEN and CDR2 SYDVKM. The CDR3 consists of 15 residues. Losses at the gene ends were 5 bases for V and 6 bases for J; bases not matched to a gene: 10. CDR3: CASSTPGQGPNGYTF. CDR3 DNA sequence: TGTGCCAGCAGTACTCCGGGACAGGGACCCAATGGCTACACCTTC.

This clone was observed a single time. V usage is TRBV2 and J usage is TRBJ2-1; D is ambiguous. CDR3 length: 15 amino acids. Trimming shortened V by 1 base and J by 2 bases, and 9 bases separated the two germline ends. Germline V gene data show CDR1 as SNHLY and CDR2 as FYNNEI. Here the CDR3 reads CASSEGFRTYNEQFF. DNA of the CDR3: TGTGCCAGCAGTGAAGGGTTCAGAACCTACAATGAGCAGTTCTTC.

The chain recombines TRBV28 with TRBJ2-1; TRBD2 might be the D (5 bases). V lost 2 bases and J 5 bases, leaving 13 bases between the germline ends. The germline gives CDR1 MDHEN, CDR2 SYDVKM. The CDR3 is 15 amino acids. CDR3 in DNA: TGTGCCAGCAGTTTAGGGGAGTTACCCGACAATGAGCAGTTCTTC. Translation gives CASSLGELPDNEQFF.